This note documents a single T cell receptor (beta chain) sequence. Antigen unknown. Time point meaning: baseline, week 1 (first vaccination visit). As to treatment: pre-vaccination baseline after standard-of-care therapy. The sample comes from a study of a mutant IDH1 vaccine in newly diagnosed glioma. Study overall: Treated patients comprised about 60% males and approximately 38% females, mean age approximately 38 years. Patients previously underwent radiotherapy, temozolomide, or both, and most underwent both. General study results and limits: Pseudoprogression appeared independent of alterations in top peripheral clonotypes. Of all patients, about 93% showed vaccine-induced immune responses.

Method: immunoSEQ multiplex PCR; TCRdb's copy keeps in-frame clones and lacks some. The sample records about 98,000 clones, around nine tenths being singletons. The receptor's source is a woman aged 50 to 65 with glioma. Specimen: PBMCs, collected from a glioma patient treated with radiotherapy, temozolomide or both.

The DNA for the CDR3 is TGTGCCAGCAGCGGCGCTAACTATGGCTACACCTTC. This sequence encodes CASSGANYGYTF. V gene TRBV9 combines with J gene TRBJ1-2, with D hard to call. V dropped 3 bases and J dropped 0 bases, with 3 bases sitting between them. CDR3 length: 12 amino acids. Germline CDR1 SGDLS, CDR2 YYNGEE.